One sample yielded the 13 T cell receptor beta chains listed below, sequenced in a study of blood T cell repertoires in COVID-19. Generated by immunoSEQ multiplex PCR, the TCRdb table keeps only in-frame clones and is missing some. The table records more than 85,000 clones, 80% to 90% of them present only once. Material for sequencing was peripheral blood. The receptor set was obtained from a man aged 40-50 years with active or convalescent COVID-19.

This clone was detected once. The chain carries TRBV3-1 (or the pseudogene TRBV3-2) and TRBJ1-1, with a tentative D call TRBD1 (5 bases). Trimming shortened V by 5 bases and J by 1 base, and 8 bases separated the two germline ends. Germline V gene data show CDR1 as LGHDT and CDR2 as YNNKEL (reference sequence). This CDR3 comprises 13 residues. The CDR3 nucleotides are TGTGCCAGCAGCTTTCAGGGGAACACTGAAGCTTTCTTT. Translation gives CASSFQGNTEAFF.

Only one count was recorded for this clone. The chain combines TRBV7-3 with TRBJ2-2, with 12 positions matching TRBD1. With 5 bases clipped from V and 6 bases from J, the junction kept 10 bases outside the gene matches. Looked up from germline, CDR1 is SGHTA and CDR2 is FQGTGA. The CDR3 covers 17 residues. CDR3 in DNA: TGTGCCAGCAGCAAAGAATCCGGGACAGGGGGCGCCGGGGAGCTGTTTTTT. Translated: CASSKESGTGGAGELFF.

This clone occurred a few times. The CDR3 bases are TGTGCCAGCAGCCCCACTAGTTCTGAGCAGTTCTTC. It translates to CASSPTSSEQFF. The rearrangement uses TRBV6-5 and TRBJ2-1; TRBD2 might be the D (5 bases). V lost 6 bases and J lost 9, with 12 bases in between. This CDR3 region has 12 residues. CDR1 is MNHEY and CDR2 is SVGAGI in the germline V gene.

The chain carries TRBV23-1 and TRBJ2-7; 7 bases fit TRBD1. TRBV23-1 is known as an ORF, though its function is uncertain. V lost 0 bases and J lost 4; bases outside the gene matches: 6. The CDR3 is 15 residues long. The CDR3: CASSQSWDSLYEQYF. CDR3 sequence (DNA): TGCGCCAGCAGTCAATCATGGGACAGCTTATACGAGCAGTACTTC.

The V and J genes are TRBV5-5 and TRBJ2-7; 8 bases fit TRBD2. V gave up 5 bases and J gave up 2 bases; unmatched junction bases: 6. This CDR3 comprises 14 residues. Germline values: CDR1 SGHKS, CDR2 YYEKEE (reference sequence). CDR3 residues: CASRVPGGTYEQYF. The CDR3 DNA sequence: TGTGCCAGCAGGGTTCCGGGAGGGACCTACGAGCAGTACTTC.

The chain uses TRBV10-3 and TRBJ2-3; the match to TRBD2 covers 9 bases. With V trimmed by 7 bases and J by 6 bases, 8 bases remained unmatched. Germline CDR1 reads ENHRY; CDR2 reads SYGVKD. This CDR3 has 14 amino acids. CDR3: CAITAGGHADTQYF. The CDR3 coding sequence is TGTGCCATCACTGCGGGGGGGCATGCCGATACGCAGTATTTT.

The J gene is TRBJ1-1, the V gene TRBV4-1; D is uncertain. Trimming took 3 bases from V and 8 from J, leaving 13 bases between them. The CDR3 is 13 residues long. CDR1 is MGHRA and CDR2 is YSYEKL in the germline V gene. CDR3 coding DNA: TGCGCCAGCAGCCATACAGCTTTAGAGGAAGCTTTCTTT. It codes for CASSHTALEEAFF.

CDR3 in amino acids: CASSLTDDNSPLHF. The CDR3 DNA follows: TGTGCCAGCAGCTTAACAGACGATAATTCACCCCTCCACTTT. The rearrangement uses TRBV11-2 and TRBJ1-6; D uncertain. Trimming stripped 2 bases from V and 5 bases from J, with 7 bases between. Germline V CDR1 and CDR2: SGHAT, FQNNGV. The CDR3 consists of 14 residues.

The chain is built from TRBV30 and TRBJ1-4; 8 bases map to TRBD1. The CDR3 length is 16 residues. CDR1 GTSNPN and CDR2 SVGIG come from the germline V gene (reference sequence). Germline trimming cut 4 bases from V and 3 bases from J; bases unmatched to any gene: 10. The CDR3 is CAWTSQGGPPNEKLFF. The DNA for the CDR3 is TGTGCCTGGACCTCACAGGGGGGGCCGCCTAATGAAAAACTGTTTTTT.

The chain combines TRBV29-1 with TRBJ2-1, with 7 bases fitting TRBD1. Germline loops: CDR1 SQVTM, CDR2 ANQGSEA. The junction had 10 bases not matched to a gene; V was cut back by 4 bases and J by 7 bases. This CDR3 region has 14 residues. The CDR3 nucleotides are TGCAGCGTTGTAGTACAGGGGTCGGGGAATGAGCAGTTCTTC. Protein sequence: CSVVVQGSGNEQFF.

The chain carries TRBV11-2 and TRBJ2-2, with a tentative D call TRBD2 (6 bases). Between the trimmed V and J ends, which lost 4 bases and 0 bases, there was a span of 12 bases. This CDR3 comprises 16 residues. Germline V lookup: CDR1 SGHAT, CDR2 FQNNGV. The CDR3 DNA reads TGTGCCAGCAGCTCCCCGCGGGATTCGAACACCGGGGAGCTGTTTTTT. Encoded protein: CASSSPRDSNTGELFF.

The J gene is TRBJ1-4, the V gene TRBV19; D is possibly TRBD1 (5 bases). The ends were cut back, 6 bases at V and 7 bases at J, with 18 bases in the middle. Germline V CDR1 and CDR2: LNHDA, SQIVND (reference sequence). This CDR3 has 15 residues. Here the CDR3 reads CASRGLGHFGEKLFF. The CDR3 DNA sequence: TGTGCCAGTAGGGGACTCGGACACTTCGGTGAAAAACTGTTTTTT.

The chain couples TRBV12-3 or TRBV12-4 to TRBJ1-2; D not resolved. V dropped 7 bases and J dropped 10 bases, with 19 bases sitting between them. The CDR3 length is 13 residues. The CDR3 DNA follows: TGTGCCAGCACCCTCGGCGGAGCCACCGTCTACACCTTC. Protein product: CASTLGGATVYTF.